The T cell receptor (beta chain) under discussion was sequenced for a study of cytomegalovirus exposure and HLA in healthy donors. Study conclusions and caveats: Reported performance of the classifier showed diagnosis of cytomegalovirus status with high specificity and sensitivity. In a later analysis, first-cohort TCR clusters were found to tend to co-occur in the 120 or so validation repertoires.

A note on this clone: Its antigen is not identified.

Trimming removed 2 bases at V and 2 bases at J, with 15 bases between. This CDR3 is 16 amino acids long. Germline CDR1 SGHRS, CDR2 YFSETQ. Some clones are missing from TCRdb's copy, which holds only in-frame ones; the method was immunoSEQ multiplex PCR. Seen here are 65,000 or so clones, approximately 96% observed once, and the top ten hold 4% to 5.5%. Input material: PBMCs. The rearrangement joins TRBV5-1 to TRBJ2-3, with D possibly TRBD1 on 6 matching bases. The receptor's source is a man in his late teens or twenties in good health and CMV-seropositive. This CDR3 is CASSFPKGEFTDTQYF. The CDR3 nucleotides are TGCGCCAGCAGCTTTCCGAAGGGGGAATTCACAGATACGCAGTATTTT.